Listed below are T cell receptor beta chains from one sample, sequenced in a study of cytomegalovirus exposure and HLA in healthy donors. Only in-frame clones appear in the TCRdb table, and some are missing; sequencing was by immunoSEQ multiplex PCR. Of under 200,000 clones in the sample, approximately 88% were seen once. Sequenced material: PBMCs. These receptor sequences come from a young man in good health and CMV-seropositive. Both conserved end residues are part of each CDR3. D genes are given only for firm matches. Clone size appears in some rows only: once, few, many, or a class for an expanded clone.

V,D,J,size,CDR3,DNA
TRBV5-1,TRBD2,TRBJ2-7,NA,CASSSGTSGSYEQYF,TGCGCCAGCAGCTCCGGGACTAGCGGGTCCTACGAGCAGTACTTC
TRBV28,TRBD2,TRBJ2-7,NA,CASRELASYEQYF,TGTGCCAGCAGGGAACTAGCGTCCTACGAGCAGTACTTC
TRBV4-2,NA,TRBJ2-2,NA,CASSQAADPNTGELFF,TGTGCCAGCAGCCAAGCAGCGGATCCAAACACCGGGGAGCTGTTTTTT
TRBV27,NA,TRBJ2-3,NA,CASSLEGLAIVTQYF,TGTGCCAGCAGTTTAGAGGGTTTAGCAATCGTCACGCAGTATTTT
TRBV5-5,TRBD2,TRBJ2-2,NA,CASSQEVAGGLNTGELFF,TGTGCCAGCAGCCAAGAGGTGGCGGGAGGACTGAACACCGGGGAGCTGTTTTTT
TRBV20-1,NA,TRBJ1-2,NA,CSALLNYGYTF,TGCAGTGCTCTACTCAACTATGGCTACACCTTC
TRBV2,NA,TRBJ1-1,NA,CASSEWVRGGGTEAFF,TGTGCCAGCAGTGAATGGGTCCGGGGCGGGGGCACTGAAGCTTTCTTT
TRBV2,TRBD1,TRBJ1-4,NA,CASSDYGQGFFATNEKLFF,TGTGCCAGCAGTGACTATGGACAGGGCTTCTTTGCAACTAATGAAAAACTGTTTTTT
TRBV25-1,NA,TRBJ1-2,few,CASSPTGIHGYTF,TGTGCCAGCAGTCCTACAGGGATCCATGGCTACACCTTC
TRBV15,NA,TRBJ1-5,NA,CATSRDRGVFSSQHF,TGTGCCACCAGCAGAGATAGGGGCGTGTTTTCGTCCCAGCATTTT
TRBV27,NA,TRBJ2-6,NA,CASSWRTGSGANVLTF,TGTGCCAGCAGTTGGAGGACCGGCTCTGGGGCCAACGTCCTGACTTTC
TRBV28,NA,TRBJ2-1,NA,CASSFPGSYNEQFF,TGTGCCAGCAGTTTTCCGGGTTCCTACAATGAGCAGTTCTTC
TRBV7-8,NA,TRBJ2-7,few,CASSSVAVYEQYF,TGTGCCAGCAGCAGCGTGGCGGTCTACGAGCAGTACTTC
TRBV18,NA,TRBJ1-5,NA,CASSPPRTGNQPQHF,TGTGCCAGCTCACCACCGAGGACTGGCAATCAGCCCCAGCATTTT
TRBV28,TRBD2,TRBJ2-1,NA,CASRPPGTSGRLEQFF,TGTGCCAGCAGACCCCCCGGGACTAGCGGGAGGCTGGAACAGTTCTTC
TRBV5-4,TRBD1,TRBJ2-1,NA,CASSLKGQGVNNEQFF,TGTGCCAGCAGCTTAAAGGGACAGGGGGTGAACAATGAGCAGTTCTTC
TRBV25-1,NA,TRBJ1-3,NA,CASSEARNTIYF,TGTGCCAGCAGTGAAGCGCGGAACACCATATATTTT
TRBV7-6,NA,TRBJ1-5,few,CASTLMSGSNQPQHF,TGTGCCAGCACCCTGATGTCCGGGAGCAATCAGCCCCAGCATTTT